A selection of T cell receptor beta chains follows, all from one sample in a study of identical twins. Via MiXCR, TCRdb re-called the 5' RACE reads, giving one row per CDR3 protein. The sample has 500,000 to 550,000 distinct CDR3 sequences, 22% seen once. This same sample was also taken into another study, of T cells expressing NK-cell markers.

The sequencing sample was made of CD4+ T cells sorted from blood. The receptors were gathered from a woman aged 18-29 years in good health. The CDR3 runs from the conserved cysteine through the conserved F or W. Fields, in order: V gene, D gene, J gene, clone size, CDR3 DNA, CDR3 protein. D genes are given only for firm matches. Only part of the rows carry a size: once, few, many, or a class if the clone is expanded.

V gene: TRBV9
D gene: TRBD1
J gene: TRBJ2-1
clone size: -
CDR3 DNA: TGTGCCAGCAGCACGGACAGGTTTAATGAGCAGTTCTTC
CDR3 protein: CASSTDRFNEQFF

V gene: TRBV10-2
D gene: -
J gene: TRBJ1-1
clone size: -
CDR3 DNA: TGCGCCAGCAGTGGTCTGGGAGGGGCCACTGAAGCTTTCTTT
CDR3 protein: CASSGLGGATEAFF

V gene: TRBV4-3
D gene: TRBD2
J gene: TRBJ2-5
clone size: -
CDR3 DNA: TGCGCCAGCAGCCAAGTCCGGGGACTAGCGGGAGAGTCAGAGACCCAGTACTTC
CDR3 protein: CASSQVRGLAGESETQYF

V gene: TRBV12-3/TRBV12-4
D gene: TRBD2
J gene: TRBJ2-3
clone size: -
CDR3 DNA: TGTGCCAGCAGTTTAGTACTAGCGGGAGTGGATACGCAGTATTTT
CDR3 protein: CASSLVLAGVDTQYF

V gene: TRBV12-3/TRBV12-4
D gene: TRBD2
J gene: TRBJ2-7
clone size: -
CDR3 DNA: TGTGCCAGCAGAGGACTAGCGGGCCCTGGGACCTACGAGCAGTACTTC
CDR3 protein: CASRGLAGPGTYEQYF

V gene: TRBV27
D gene: -
J gene: TRBJ2-1
clone size: few
CDR3 DNA: TGTGCCAGCAGTTTTATGTCTGGTTCCTACAATGAGCAGTTCTTC
CDR3 protein: CASSFMSGSYNEQFF

V gene: TRBV10-3
D gene: -
J gene: TRBJ2-7
clone size: -
CDR3 DNA: TGTGCCATCAGTGTCCCGGGACGTGGCGAGCAGTACTTC
CDR3 protein: CAISVPGRGEQYF

V gene: TRBV18
D gene: -
J gene: TRBJ1-2
clone size: -
CDR3 DNA: TGTGCCAGCTCATCACCGGCCAGGGGCTATGGCTACACCTTC
CDR3 protein: CASSSPARGYGYTF

V gene: TRBV18
D gene: -
J gene: TRBJ1-1
clone size: -
CDR3 DNA: TGTGCCAGCTCACCAGGTTGGGGCAGGGAGAACACTGAAGCTTTCTTT
CDR3 protein: CASSPGWGRENTEAFF

V gene: TRBV6-1
D gene: -
J gene: TRBJ2-7
clone size: -
CDR3 DNA: TGTGCCAGCAGCCGGCCGAATCCGCACGAGCAGTACTTC
CDR3 protein: CASSRPNPHEQYF

V gene: TRBV20-1
D gene: -
J gene: TRBJ2-7
clone size: few
CDR3 DNA: TGCAGTGCTCCGGACGGTGGGGAGCAGTACTTC
CDR3 protein: CSAPDGGEQYF

V gene: TRBV12-3/TRBV12-4
D gene: TRBD2
J gene: TRBJ2-1
clone size: few
CDR3 DNA: TGTGCCAGCAGTTTAGGTCTGGGGGGGAATGAGCAGTTCTTC
CDR3 protein: CASSLGLGGNEQFF

V gene: TRBV20-1
D gene: -
J gene: TRBJ2-1
clone size: -
CDR3 DNA: TGCAGTGCTAGAGATCTCCCCTCTTATGAGCAGTTCTTC
CDR3 protein: CSARDLPSYEQFF

V gene: TRBV7-2
D gene: -
J gene: TRBJ1-2
clone size: -
CDR3 DNA: TGTGCCAGCAGCTTATCCGACAGCTATGGCTACACCTTC
CDR3 protein: CASSLSDSYGYTF

V gene: TRBV6-2/TRBV6-3
D gene: TRBD2
J gene: TRBJ2-1
clone size: -
CDR3 DNA: TGTGCCAGCAGTGCGGGACTAGCGGGAGGGTTCGGTTACAATGAGCAGTTCTTC
CDR3 protein: CASSAGLAGGFGYNEQFF

V gene: TRBV12-3/TRBV12-4
D gene: TRBD2
J gene: TRBJ2-2
clone size: -
CDR3 DNA: TGTGCCAGCAGTTTTTTAGCGGGGGGGCGCGCCGGGGAGCTGTTTTTT
CDR3 protein: CASSFLAGGRAGELFF

V gene: TRBV6-5
D gene: -
J gene: TRBJ2-3
clone size: few
CDR3 DNA: TGTGCCAGCAGTTACTCGAAGGCGGGAGATACGCAGTATTTT
CDR3 protein: CASSYSKAGDTQYF

V gene: TRBV7-2
D gene: -
J gene: TRBJ1-2
clone size: few
CDR3 DNA: TGTGCCAGCAGCCCTACAGATCTTCATGGCTACACCTTC
CDR3 protein: CASSPTDLHGYTF

V gene: TRBV7-9
D gene: TRBD2
J gene: TRBJ2-5
clone size: -
CDR3 DNA: TGTGCCAGCAGCCCGGGACTAGCGGGACGGGAGACCCAGTACTTC
CDR3 protein: CASSPGLAGRETQYF

V gene: TRBV20-1
D gene: TRBD2
J gene: TRBJ2-3
clone size: -
CDR3 DNA: TGCAGTGCTTCGAGCGGGACGAGCACAGATACGCAGTATTTT
CDR3 protein: CSASSGTSTDTQYF

V gene: TRBV6-1
D gene: -
J gene: TRBJ1-2
clone size: few
CDR3 DNA: TGTGCCAGCAGAAGCGTCCTATATGGCTATGGCTACACCTTC
CDR3 protein: CASRSVLYGYGYTF

V gene: TRBV12-3/TRBV12-4
D gene: -
J gene: TRBJ2-1
clone size: -
CDR3 DNA: TGTGCCAGCATCTTAGGGCTAAACGGTGAGCAGTTCTTC
CDR3 protein: CASILGLNGEQFF

V gene: TRBV6-1
D gene: -
J gene: TRBJ2-3
clone size: many
CDR3 DNA: TGTGCCAGCAGGACATGGACCACTAGCACAGATACGCAGTATTTT
CDR3 protein: CASRTWTTSTDTQYF

V gene: TRBV5-1
D gene: -
J gene: TRBJ2-1
clone size: -
CDR3 DNA: TGCGCCAGCAGCGGGGACGTTTCTTACGGAGAGCAGTTCTTC
CDR3 protein: CASSGDVSYGEQFF

V gene: TRBV5-1
D gene: TRBD1
J gene: TRBJ1-2
clone size: many
CDR3 DNA: TGCGCCAGCAGCTTGGACAGGGGGCGAGGTAGAGGCTACACCTTC
CDR3 protein: CASSLDRGRGRGYTF

V gene: TRBV24-1
D gene: TRBD1
J gene: TRBJ2-1
clone size: -
CDR3 DNA: TGTGCCACCAGTGATACCGGGACAGGGCACCATGAGCAGTTCTTC
CDR3 protein: CATSDTGTGHHEQFF

V gene: TRBV5-1
D gene: -
J gene: TRBJ2-2
clone size: few
CDR3 DNA: TGCGCCAGCAGCCTCTATTATGCCGGGGAGCTGTTTTTT
CDR3 protein: CASSLYYAGELFF

V gene: TRBV20-1
D gene: TRBD2
J gene: TRBJ2-1
clone size: many
CDR3 DNA: TGCAGGGGGACTAGCGGAAACAATGAGCAGTTCTTC
CDR3 protein: CRGTSGNNEQFF

V gene: TRBV20-1
D gene: TRBD2
J gene: TRBJ2-3
clone size: -
CDR3 DNA: TGCAGTGCTAGAACTAATAGCGGGAGTGGCTCAGATACGCAGTATTTT
CDR3 protein: CSARTNSGSGSDTQYF

V gene: TRBV4-1
D gene: TRBD1
J gene: TRBJ1-2
clone size: -
CDR3 DNA: TGCGCCAGCAGCCAAGTAGGGGGCGCATATGGCTACACCTTC
CDR3 protein: CASSQVGGAYGYTF

V gene: TRBV9
D gene: TRBD2
J gene: TRBJ2-1
clone size: -
CDR3 DNA: TGTGCCAGCAGCACCCGGACTAGCGGGCTCTACAATGAGCAGTTCTTC
CDR3 protein: CASSTRTSGLYNEQFF

V gene: TRBV20-1
D gene: -
J gene: TRBJ1-5
clone size: -
CDR3 DNA: TGCAGTGCTAGAGTAACAGGGAGTCAGCCCCAGCATTTT
CDR3 protein: CSARVTGSQPQHF

V gene: TRBV6-1
D gene: -
J gene: TRBJ1-5
clone size: -
CDR3 DNA: TGTGCCAGCTGTACGCAAAAGGATCAGCCCCAGCATTTT
CDR3 protein: CASCTQKDQPQHF

V gene: TRBV5-1
D gene: -
J gene: TRBJ1-1
clone size: many
CDR3 DNA: TGTGCCAGCAGCTTGGGCGGCATGAACACTGAAGCTTTCTTT
CDR3 protein: CASSLGGMNTEAFF

V gene: TRBV18
D gene: -
J gene: TRBJ2-7
clone size: -
CDR3 DNA: TGTGCCAGCGCGCCGGGGGACGAGCAGTACTTC
CDR3 protein: CASAPGDEQYF

V gene: TRBV4-3
D gene: TRBD1
J gene: TRBJ2-2
clone size: -
CDR3 DNA: TGCGCCAGCAGCCAAGGGGGGACAGTAGCCGGGGAGCTGTTTTTT
CDR3 protein: CASSQGGTVAGELFF

V gene: TRBV7-2
D gene: -
J gene: TRBJ2-5
clone size: -
CDR3 DNA: TGTGCCAGCAGCTTAGAGGTGTCTAAAGAGTCCCAGTACTTC
CDR3 protein: CASSLEVSKESQYF

V gene: TRBV20-1
D gene: -
J gene: TRBJ1-4
clone size: few
CDR3 DNA: TGCAGTGCTAGAGGTGTGCCTCAGAGGGGAGAAAAACTGTTTTTT
CDR3 protein: CSARGVPQRGEKLFF

V gene: TRBV7-2
D gene: -
J gene: TRBJ2-7
clone size: -
CDR3 DNA: TGTGCCAGCAGCGTCGCCGGGGGTACCTACGAGCAGTACTTC
CDR3 protein: CASSVAGGTYEQYF

V gene: TRBV24-1
D gene: -
J gene: TRBJ2-3
clone size: -
CDR3 DNA: TGTGCCACCAGGGACCGAACGGATACGCAGTATTTT
CDR3 protein: CATRDRTDTQYF